Listed below are T cell receptor beta chains from one sample, sequenced in a study of regulatory T cells in long-lasting Graves disease. TCRdb processed the multiplex PCR reads anew with MiXCR; each CDR3 protein has one entry. The sample contains 200,000 to 250,000 distinct CDR3 sequences, 20% to 25% of which appear only once. Sequenced material: peripheral blood mononuclear cells (PBMCs), taken at new diagnosis, from a patient treated with antithyroid drugs. These TCRs come from a female donor with Graves disease. The CDR3 runs from the conserved cysteine through the conserved F or W. Fields, in order: V gene, J gene, D gene, clone size, CDR3 protein, CDR3 DNA. A D gene is named only where the DNA matches it firmly. Rows may omit the clone size; those that give it use once, few, many or a size class.

TRBV12-3/TRBV12-4	TRBJ2-3	TRBD2	many	CASSTGGLDTQYF	TGTGCCAGCAGTACGGGAGGGCTGGATACGCAGTATTTT
TRBV7-6	TRBJ2-1	.	many	CASSSHPGLDNEQFF	TGTGCCAGCAGCTCGCACCCGGGACTCGACAATGAGCAGTTCTTC
TRBV29-1	TRBJ2-7	.	many	CSVGSAYEQYF	TGCAGCGTTGGGTCAGCCTACGAGCAGTACTTC
TRBV24-1	TRBJ2-5	TRBD1	many	CATSEPTGGAETQYF	TGTGCCACCAGTGAGCCCACAGGGGGCGCGGAGACCCAGTACTTC
TRBV5-1	TRBJ2-2	.	many	CASSRRGTNTGELFF	TGCGCCAGCAGCCGGCGGGGAACGAACACCGGGGAGCTGTTTTTT
TRBV5-1	TRBJ2-3	.	many	CASSLNGVRTDTQYF	TGCGCCAGCAGCTTGAACGGGGTGCGCACAGATACGCAGTATTTT
TRBV9	TRBJ2-2	TRBD2	many	CASSPGLAGGPGELFF	TGTGCCAGCAGCCCCGGACTAGCGGGAGGGCCAGGGGAGCTGTTTTTT
TRBV19	TRBJ2-3	TRBD2	.	CASVNWRGGTDTQYF	TGTGCCAGTGTTAACTGGCGGGGGGGCACAGATACGCAGTATTTT
TRBV10-3	TRBJ2-4	.	.	CAISESAGAKNIKYF	TGTGCCATCAGTGAGTCAGCAGGGGCCAAAAACATTAAGTACTTC
TRBV19	TRBJ2-5	TRBD2	few	CASSIGVAGVQETQYF	TGTGCCAGTAGTATTGGGGTAGCGGGGGTCCAAGAGACCCAGTACTTC
TRBV20-1	TRBJ1-2	.	many	CSARIQDRGSGYTF	TGCAGTGCTAGAATCCAAGACCGGGGAAGTGGCTACACCTTC
TRBV9	TRBJ2-1	TRBD2	many	CASSVGRLAGGGEQFF	TGTGCCAGCAGCGTAGGACGACTAGCGGGGGGGGGTGAGCAGTTCTTC
TRBV7-9	TRBJ2-3	TRBD2	many	CASSLSSGSADTQYF	TGTGCCAGCAGCTTATCCAGCGGGAGTGCAGATACGCAGTATTTT
TRBV7-9	TRBJ2-5	TRBD1	many	CASSSREGQGETQYF	TGTGCCAGCAGCTCTCGCGAGGGACAGGGTGAGACCCAGTACTTC
TRBV4-3	TRBJ1-6	.	.	CASSQEQLTPLHF	TGCGCCAGCAGCCAAGAACAGCTCACACCCCTCCACTTT
TRBV5-1	TRBJ2-2	.	.	CASSLVTFNTGELFF	TGCGCCAGCAGCTTGGTAACTTTTAACACCGGGGAGCTGTTTTTT
TRBV12-3/TRBV12-4	TRBJ2-1	.	many	CASSFTAHNEQFF	TGTGCCAGCAGTTTTACTGCCCACAATGAGCAGTTCTTC
TRBV6-5	TRBJ2-1	.	.	CASSYRGEQFF	TGTGCCAGCAGTTACAGGGGCGAGCAGTTCTTC
TRBV19	TRBJ2-5	TRBD1	.	CASSPLTGSETQYF	TGTGCCAGTAGTCCATTGACAGGGTCAGAGACCCAGTACTTC
TRBV12-3/TRBV12-4	TRBJ1-5	.	many	CASSLGGQEYSNQPQHF	TGTGCCAGCAGTTTAGGAGGGCAGGAGTATAGCAATCAGCCCCAGCATTTT
TRBV19	TRBJ1-4	.	few	CASRKLGRGEKLFF	TGTGCCAGTAGAAAACTGGGTCGGGGTGAAAAACTGTTTTTT
TRBV6-1	TRBJ1-2	TRBD1	many	CASSGSRGRPYGYTF	TGTGCCAGCAGTGGTTCCAGGGGGCGGCCCTATGGCTACACCTTC
TRBV12-3/TRBV12-4	TRBJ2-5	.	many	CASSFPEETQYF	TGTGCCAGCAGTTTCCCGGAGGAGACCCAGTACTTC
TRBV20-1	TRBJ2-3	.	many	CSARDPGEGTDTQYF	TGCAGTGCTAGAGATCCGGGGGAAGGCACAGATACGCAGTATTTT
TRBV24-1	TRBJ2-7	.	many	CATSDRSRPYEQYF	TGTGCCACCAGTGACAGAAGTCGACCATACGAGCAGTACTTC
TRBV20-1	TRBJ2-1	TRBD2	many	CSASALAEMYNEQFF	TGCAGTGCTAGTGCGCTAGCGGAAATGTACAATGAGCAGTTCTTC
TRBV20-1	TRBJ2-1	TRBD1	many	CSARETGQGRNEQFF	TGCAGTGCTAGAGAGACGGGACAGGGGCGCAATGAGCAGTTCTTC
TRBV19	TRBJ1-5	.	many	CASSIGGKGNQPQHF	TGTGCCAGTAGTATTGGGGGGAAAGGCAATCAGCCCCAGCATTTT
TRBV6-1	TRBJ2-3	.	few	CASSVLGTQYF	TGTGCCAGCAGTGTCCTAGGTACGCAGTATTTT
TRBV12-3/TRBV12-4	TRBJ2-2	TRBD2	.	CASSWGGGELFF	TGTGCCAGCAGTTGGGGGGGCGGGGAGCTGTTTTTT
TRBV7-2	TRBJ2-7	TRBD1	many	CASSFSPGQGYEQYF	TGTGCCAGCAGCTTTTCTCCGGGACAGGGTTACGAGCAGTACTTC
TRBV5-1	TRBJ2-1	TRBD2	many	CASSLGLAGDEQFF	TGCGCCAGCAGCTTGGGGCTAGCGGGAGACGAGCAGTTCTTC
TRBV30	TRBJ1-1	TRBD1	many	CAWTTGSLEAFF	TGTGCCTGGACGACAGGGAGCCTTGAAGCTTTCTTT
TRBV12-3/TRBV12-4	TRBJ2-3	TRBD2	.	CASSPGTSQTGNTQYF	TGTGCCAGCAGTCCCGGGACTAGCCAAACTGGGAATACGCAGTATTTT
TRBV18	TRBJ2-7	TRBD1	many	CASSSDRVDPYEQYF	TGTGCCAGCTCATCCGACAGGGTAGACCCCTACGAGCAGTACTTC
TRBV12-3/TRBV12-4	TRBJ2-3	.	many	CASSPSKKGLGGDTQYF	TGTGCCAGCAGTCCCTCCAAAAAGGGGCTGGGTGGGGATACGCAGTATTTT
TRBV10-3	TRBJ2-5	.	many	CAISDRGGETQYF	TGTGCCATCAGTGATCGGGGCGGCGAGACCCAGTACTTC
TRBV7-8	TRBJ2-7	.	many	CASSQEQNEQYF	TGTGCCAGCAGCCAAGAACAGAACGAGCAGTACTTC
TRBV9	TRBJ2-7	.	many	CASSPRPGKDYEQYF	TGTGCCAGCAGCCCCCGCCCGGGGAAGGATTACGAGCAGTACTTC
TRBV7-9	TRBJ1-1	.	many	CASSSAAGGTNTEAFF	TGTGCCAGCAGCTCGGCCGCGGGCGGGACCAACACTGAAGCTTTCTTT
TRBV20-1	TRBJ2-5	TRBD1	many	CSASTGTVYQETQYF	TGCAGTGCTAGTACCGGGACAGTGTACCAAGAGACCCAGTACTTC
TRBV27	TRBJ2-4	.	.	CASAGARKGIQYF	TGTGCCAGCGCCGGGGCGCGGAAAGGGATTCAGTACTTC
TRBV4-2	TRBJ2-4	TRBD2	few	CASSQDKGGLAGGRAKNIQYF	TGTGCCAGCAGCCAAGATAAAGGCGGACTAGCGGGAGGACGGGCCAAAAACATTCAGTACTTC
TRBV7-2	TRBJ2-7	.	many	CASSLLAETYEQYF	TGTGCCAGCAGCCTACTTGCAGAGACCTACGAGCAGTACTTC
TRBV5-4	TRBJ2-5	.	few	CASSPDTKETQYF	TGTGCCAGCAGCCCCGACACAAAAGAGACCCAGTACTTC
TRBV4-1	TRBJ2-7	TRBD1	many	CASSRVLIGQGSYEQYF	TGCGCCAGCAGCCGCGTACTTATAGGACAGGGGTCCTACGAGCAGTACTTC
TRBV12-5	TRBJ2-3	.	.	CASGLGTMALTDTQYF	TGTGCTAGTGGTTTGGGGACTATGGCCTTGACAGATACGCAGTATTTT
TRBV5-1	TRBJ2-1	TRBD1	many	CASSLLGDRGQFF	TGCGCCAGCAGCTTGCTCGGTGACAGGGGGCAGTTCTTC
TRBV30	TRBJ1-2	.	many	CAWRPGAPNYGYTF	TGTGCCTGGAGGCCGGGGGCCCCTAACTATGGCTACACCTTC
TRBV28	TRBJ2-7	TRBD2	.	CASRTKGLAGPSYEQYF	TGTGCCAGCAGGACTAAGGGACTAGCGGGACCCTCCTACGAGCAGTACTTC